This TCR beta chain was identified during a study of human T cells and chemical hapten exposure. On the study more broadly: Small pooled library volume differences chiefly drove per-sample TCR yield variation. Study-wide results and limits: Because all patients had alopecia, their immune responses might differ from healthy ones.

Germline trimming cut 2 bases from V and 5 bases from J; bases unmatched to any gene: 8. The length of the CDR3 is 16 residues. Germline CDR1 is SGHTA and CDR2 is FQGNSA. Original processing notes: Samples held a median of approximately 96,000 TCRs, range about 23,224–690,600. TCRdb called the RACE reads again in MiXCR, with one record for every CDR3 protein. TCRdb, not the authors, supplied the V and J calls. Of about 84,000 distinct CDR3 sequences in the sample, roughly a tenth were seen once. The table lists this clonotype with a few counts. Its antigen is as yet unknown. Time point indicated: patch test 2, 6 weeks after DPC sensitization. Treatment given: therapeutic diphenylcyclopropenone sensitization with weekly scalp DPC. Unfractionated whole blood was the source of the extracted total RNA.

The starting material was whole blood, obtained in connection with sensitization to the hapten diphenylcyclopropenone (DPC). The chain recombines TRBV7-2 with TRBJ2-5; 10 bases are shared with TRBD2. The TCR originated in a woman between 50 and 59 years old with alopecia areata. Some clones in this sample may be carry-over from other donors' samples. The CDR3 sequence: CASSLKAGGPGETQYF. The DNA for the CDR3 is TGTGCCAGCAGCTTAAAAGCGGGAGGGCCGGGGGAGACCCAGTACTTC.